This T cell receptor (beta chain) originates from a study of blood T cell repertoires in COVID-19. Study in general: Samples of COVID-19 (acute and convalescent) were obtained from the United States, Italy and Spain. From T cells, B-cell-depleted T cells, or PBMCs came the material, which was cDNA or gDNA.

As originally analysed: Quantification of nucleated cells was approximated via reference gene primer amplification. Assay: immunoSEQ multiplex PCR; the TCRdb copy retains only in-frame clones and omits some. V, J and clone size are those of that table, while D and trimming were read from the DNA. The data contain about 59,000 clones, 65% to 80% of them singletons. The CDR3 consists of 13 residues. With V trimmed by 1 base and J by 5 bases, 2 bases remained unmatched. Germline lookup yields CDR1 SGDLS and CDR2 YYNGEE. This sequence originates from a man in his sixties with acute or convalescent COVID-19. The chain joins TRBV9 to TRBJ2-5, with 7 bases fitting TRBD1. Sequenced input: peripheral blood. The CDR3 nucleotides are TGTGCCAGCAGCGTAAGAGGGGGCGAGACCCAGTACTTC. Translation gives CASSVRGGETQYF.